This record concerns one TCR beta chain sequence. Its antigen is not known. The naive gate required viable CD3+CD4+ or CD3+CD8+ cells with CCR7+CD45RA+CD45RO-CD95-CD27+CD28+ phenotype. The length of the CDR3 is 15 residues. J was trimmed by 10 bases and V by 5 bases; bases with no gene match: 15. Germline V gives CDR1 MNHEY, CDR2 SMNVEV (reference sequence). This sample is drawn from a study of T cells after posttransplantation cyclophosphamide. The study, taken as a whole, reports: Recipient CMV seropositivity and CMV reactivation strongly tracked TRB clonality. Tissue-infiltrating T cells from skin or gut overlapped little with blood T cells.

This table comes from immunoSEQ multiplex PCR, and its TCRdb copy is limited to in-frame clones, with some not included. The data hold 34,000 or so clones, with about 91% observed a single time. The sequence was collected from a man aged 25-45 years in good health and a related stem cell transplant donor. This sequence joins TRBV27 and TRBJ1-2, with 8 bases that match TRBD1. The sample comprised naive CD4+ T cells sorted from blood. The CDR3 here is CASSGLDRGLRDYTF. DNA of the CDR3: TGTGCCAGCAGTGGACTCGACAGGGGCTTAAGAGACTACACCTTC.